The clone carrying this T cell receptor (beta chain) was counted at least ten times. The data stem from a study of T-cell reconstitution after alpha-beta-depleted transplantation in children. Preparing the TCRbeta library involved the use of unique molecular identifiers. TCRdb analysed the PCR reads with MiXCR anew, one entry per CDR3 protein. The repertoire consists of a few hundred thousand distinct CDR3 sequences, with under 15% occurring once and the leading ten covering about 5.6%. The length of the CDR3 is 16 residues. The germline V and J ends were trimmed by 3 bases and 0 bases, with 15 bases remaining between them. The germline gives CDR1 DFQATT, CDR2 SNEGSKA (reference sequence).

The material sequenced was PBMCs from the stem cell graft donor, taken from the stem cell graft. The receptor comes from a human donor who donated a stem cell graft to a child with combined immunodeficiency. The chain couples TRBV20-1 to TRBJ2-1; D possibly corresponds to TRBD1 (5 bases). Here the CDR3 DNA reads TGCAGTGCTAGCCCCCTGGGGCAGCTCTCCTACAATGAGCAGTTCTTC. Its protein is CSASPLGQLSYNEQFF.